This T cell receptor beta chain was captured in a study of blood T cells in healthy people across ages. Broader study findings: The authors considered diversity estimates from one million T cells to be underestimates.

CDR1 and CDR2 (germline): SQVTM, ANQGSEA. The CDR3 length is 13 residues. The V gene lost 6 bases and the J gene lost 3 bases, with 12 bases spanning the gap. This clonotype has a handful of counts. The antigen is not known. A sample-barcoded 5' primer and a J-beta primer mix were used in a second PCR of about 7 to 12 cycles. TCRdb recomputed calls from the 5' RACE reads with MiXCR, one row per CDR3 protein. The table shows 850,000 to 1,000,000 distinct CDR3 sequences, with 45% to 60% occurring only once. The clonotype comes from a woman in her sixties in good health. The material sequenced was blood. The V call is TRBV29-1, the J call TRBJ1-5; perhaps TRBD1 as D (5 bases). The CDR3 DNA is TGCAGCGTGGGGACGGACTTCAATCAGCCCCAGCATTTT. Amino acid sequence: CSVGTDFNQPQHF.